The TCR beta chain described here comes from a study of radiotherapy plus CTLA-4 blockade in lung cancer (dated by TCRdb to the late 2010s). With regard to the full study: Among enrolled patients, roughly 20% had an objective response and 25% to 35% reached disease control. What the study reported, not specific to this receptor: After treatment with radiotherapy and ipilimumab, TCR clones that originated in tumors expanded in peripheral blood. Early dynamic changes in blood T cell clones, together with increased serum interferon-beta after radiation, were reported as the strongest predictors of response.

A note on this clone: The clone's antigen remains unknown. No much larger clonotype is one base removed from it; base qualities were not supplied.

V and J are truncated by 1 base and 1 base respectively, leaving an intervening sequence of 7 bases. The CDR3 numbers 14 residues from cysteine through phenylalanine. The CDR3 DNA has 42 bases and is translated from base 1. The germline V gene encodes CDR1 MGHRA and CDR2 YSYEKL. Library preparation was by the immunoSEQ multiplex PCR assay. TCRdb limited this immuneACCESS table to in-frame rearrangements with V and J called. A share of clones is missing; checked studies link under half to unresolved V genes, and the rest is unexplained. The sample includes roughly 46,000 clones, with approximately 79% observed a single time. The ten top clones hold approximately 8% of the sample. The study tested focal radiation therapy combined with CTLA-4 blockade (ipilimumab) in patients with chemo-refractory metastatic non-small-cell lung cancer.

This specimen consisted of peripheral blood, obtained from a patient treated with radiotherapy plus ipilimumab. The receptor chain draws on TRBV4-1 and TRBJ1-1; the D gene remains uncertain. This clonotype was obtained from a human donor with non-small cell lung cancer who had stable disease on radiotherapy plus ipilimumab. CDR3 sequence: CASSQVEGNTEAFF. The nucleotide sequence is TGCGCCAGCAGCCAAGTTGAGGGGAACACTGAAGCTTTCTTT.